The rows below give T cell receptor beta chains drawn from one sample of a study of blood T cell repertoires in COVID-19. Sequencing was performed with immunoSEQ multiplex PCR; in TCRdb, only in-frame clones are kept and a portion is missing. Of about 130,000 clones detected, roughly 83% appear once; the ten largest clones hold over 9%. The specimen sequenced was PBMCs or T cells enriched from blood (not recorded which). Every receptor here comes from a man aged 50-59 years who had recovered from COVID-19. CDR3s include the opening cysteine and the closing phenylalanine or tryptophan. D genes are given only for firm matches. For some rows the clone size is stated as once, few or many, or as a class when expanded; others skip it.

>TRBV14|TRBJ2-7|-|TRBD1
TGTGCCAGCAGCCCTAAACCGGGACAGGTCTACGAGCAGTACTTC
CASSPKPGQVYEQYF
>TRBV28|TRBJ2-2|-|-
TGTGCCAGCAGTTTATGGGACAGGAACACCGGGGAGCTGTTTTTT
CASSLWDRNTGELFF
>TRBV20-1|TRBJ2-1|-|-
TGCAGTGCTGCGCAGGGAAATGAGCAGTTCTTC
CSAAQGNEQFF
>TRBV18|TRBJ1-6|few|TRBD1
TGTGCCAGCTCACCCCCGGGACAGGGAAATTCACCCCTCCACTTT
CASSPPGQGNSPLHF
>TRBV27|TRBJ1-2|-|-
TGTGCCGGAAATTGGGGTGGAGGGGCGGGCTATGGCTACACCTTC
CAGNWGGGAGYGYTF
>TRBV6-5|TRBJ1-5|-|TRBD1
TGTGCCAGCAGGGACAGGGGGCAGCCCCAGCATTTT
CASRDRGQPQHF
>TRBV30|TRBJ1-5|-|-
TGTGCCTGGAGTTATAGCAATCAGCCCCAGCATTTT
CAWSYSNQPQHF
>TRBV6-4|TRBJ1-6|-|-
TGTGCCAGCAGTTTAAACTCCTATAATTCACCCCTCCACTTT
CASSLNSYNSPLHF
>TRBV7-2|TRBJ1-5|-|-
TGTGCCAGCAGCTTAGACCAGGTTCAGCCCCAGCATTTT
CASSLDQVQPQHF
>TRBV3-1/TRBV3-2|TRBJ1-2|-|-
TGTGCCAGCAGCCATTATAGACAGCGCGCTGTCGGGGGCTACACCTTC
CASSHYRQRAVGGYTF
>TRBV7-2|TRBJ2-7|-|-
TGTGCCAGCAGCTTAGAGCGAACTTACGAGCAGTACTTC
CASSLERTYEQYF
>TRBV18|TRBJ1-1|-|-
TGTGCCAGCTCACCCCACCCCCCGGACAAATTGAACACTGAAGCTTTCTTT
CASSPHPPDKLNTEAFF
>TRBV11-3|TRBJ2-3|many|TRBD1
TGTGCCAGCAGCGGTCCCGGGACAGGGGAGGGAGATACGCAGTATTTT
CASSGPGTGEGDTQYF
>TRBV5-5|TRBJ1-6|-|TRBD1
TGTGCCAGCAGCTTGGGGACAGGCTTTTTGACCCTCCACTTT
CASSLGTGFLTLHF
>TRBV4-1|TRBJ1-4|-|-
TGCGCCAGCAGCCAAGATCAGGGATCAACTAATGAAAAACTGTTTTTT
CASSQDQGSTNEKLFF
>TRBV7-2|TRBJ1-4|once|TRBD1
TGTGCCAGCAGCTTTGGAAGGGGGCGTCGGGAAAAACTGTTTTTT
CASSFGRGRREKLFF
>TRBV11-2|TRBJ2-5|-|-
TGTGCCAGCAGCTTAGGCCCCCCAGGGGTCTTAGAGACCCAGTACTTC
CASSLGPPGVLETQYF
>TRBV7-8|TRBJ1-1|-|TRBD1
TGTGCCAGCAGCCCCCGGACAGGCTCAAACACTGAAGCTTTCTTT
CASSPRTGSNTEAFF
>TRBV9|TRBJ1-2|-|-
TGTGCCAGCAGCCTCGACACGACCCTCTATGGCTACACCTTC
CASSLDTTLYGYTF
>TRBV7-2|TRBJ1-6|-|-
TGTGCCAGCAGCTCAGACCCTACAGGGTTTGTGACACCCCTCCACTTT
CASSSDPTGFVTPLHF
>TRBV18|TRBJ1-2|-|-
TGTGCCAGCTCACCACAGGAGCTGGAAGGCTACACCTTC
CASSPQELEGYTF
>TRBV3-1/TRBV3-2|TRBJ1-1|-|-
TGTGCCAGCAGCCAAGTTGCATCGGGGGGGACTGAAGCTTTCTTT
CASSQVASGGTEAFF
>TRBV19|TRBJ1-5|-|TRBD1
TGTGCCAGTACCTGGGACAGCCTCAATCAGCCCCAGCATTTT
CASTWDSLNQPQHF
>TRBV4-3|TRBJ2-2|once|TRBD1
TGCGCCAGCAGCCGACAGGGCACCGGGGAGCTGTTTTTT
CASSRQGTGELFF